The clone carrying this T cell receptor beta chain was recorded at least ten times. The antigen is not known. The CDR3 runs to 16 residues. Germline values: CDR1 MGHRA, CDR2 YSYEKL. The V end was cut by 1 base, the J end by 5 bases, with 15 bases between. The data are from a study of T-cell reconstitution after alpha-beta-depleted transplantation in children. Study-level findings and limits: Several hundred expanded graft clones reportedly gave rise to the alpha-beta T cells present about two months after transplant. Among T cells one year after transplant, newly produced cells accounted for most counts and diversity.

TCRbeta library preparation incorporated unique molecular identifiers. A single record per CDR3 protein comes from TCRdb applying MiXCR to the PCR reads. The data contain 140,000 to 150,000 distinct CDR3 sequences, 8% to 10% of them seen just once; the ten biggest clones take up over 15%. The TCR originated in a female patient aged 2-15 years who had a stem cell transplant for congenital amegakaryocytic thrombocytopenia, so the T cells may come from the graft donor. The specimen comprised PBMCs, mostly from graft donor cells, sampled 180 days after TCRalphabeta/CD19-depleted stem cell transplant. V and J are TRBV4-1 and TRBJ1-5, with D tentatively TRBD1 (6 bases). The CDR3 spells CASSQGQGPVDQPQHF. CDR3 DNA: TGCGCCAGCAGCCAAGGCCAGGGGCCGGTGGATCAGCCCCAGCATTTT.